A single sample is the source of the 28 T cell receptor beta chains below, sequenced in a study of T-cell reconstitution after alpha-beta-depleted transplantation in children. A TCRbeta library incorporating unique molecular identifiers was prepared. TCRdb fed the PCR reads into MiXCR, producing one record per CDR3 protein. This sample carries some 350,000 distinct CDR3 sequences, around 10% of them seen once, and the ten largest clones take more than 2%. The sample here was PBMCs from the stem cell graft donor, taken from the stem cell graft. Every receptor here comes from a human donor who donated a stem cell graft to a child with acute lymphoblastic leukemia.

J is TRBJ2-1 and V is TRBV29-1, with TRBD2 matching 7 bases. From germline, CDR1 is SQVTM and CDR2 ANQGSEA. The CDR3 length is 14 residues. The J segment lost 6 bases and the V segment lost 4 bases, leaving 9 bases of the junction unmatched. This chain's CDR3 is CSVAGGSLSNEQFF. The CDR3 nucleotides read TGCAGCGTTGCCGGGGGGTCGTTGAGCAATGAGCAGTTCTTC.

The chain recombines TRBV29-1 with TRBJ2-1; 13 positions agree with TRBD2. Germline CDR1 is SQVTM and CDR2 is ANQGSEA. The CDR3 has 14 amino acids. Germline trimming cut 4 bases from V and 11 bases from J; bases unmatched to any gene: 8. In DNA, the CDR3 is TGCAGCGTTGCCGGACTAGCGGGAGAGCTTCAGCAGTTCTTC. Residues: CSVAGLAGELQQFF.

The CDR3 coding sequence is TGTGCCAGCAGTTACACACAGAGCGGGAGCGGTTATAGCACAGATACGCAGTATTTT. It is translated as CASSYTQSGSGYSTDTQYF. The V and J genes are TRBV6-2 or TRBV6-3 and TRBJ2-3; 8 positions match TRBD2. Trimming took 2 bases from V and 0 from J; bases not matched to a gene: 13. The CDR3 runs 19 residues. The germline CDR1 and CDR2 sequences are MNHEY and SVGEGT.

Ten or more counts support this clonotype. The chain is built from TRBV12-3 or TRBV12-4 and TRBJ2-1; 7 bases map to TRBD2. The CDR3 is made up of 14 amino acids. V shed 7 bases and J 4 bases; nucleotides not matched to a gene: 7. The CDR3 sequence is CASTPGGGYNEQFF. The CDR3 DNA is TGTGCCAGCACCCCGGGGGGTGGATACAATGAGCAGTTCTTC.

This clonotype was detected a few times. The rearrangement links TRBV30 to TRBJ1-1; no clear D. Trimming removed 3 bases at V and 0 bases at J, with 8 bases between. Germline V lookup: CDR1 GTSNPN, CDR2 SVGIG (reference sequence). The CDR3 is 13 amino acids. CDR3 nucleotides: TGTGCCTGGAGACCCGGGGTGAACACTGAAGCTTTCTTT. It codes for CAWRPGVNTEAFF. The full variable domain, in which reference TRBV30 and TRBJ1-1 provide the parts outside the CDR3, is SQTIHQWPATLVQPVGSPLSLECTVEGTSNPNLYWYRQAAGRGLQLLFYSVGIGQISSEVPQNLSASRPQDRQFILSSKKLLLSDSGFYLCAWRPGVNTEAFFGQGTRLTVV.

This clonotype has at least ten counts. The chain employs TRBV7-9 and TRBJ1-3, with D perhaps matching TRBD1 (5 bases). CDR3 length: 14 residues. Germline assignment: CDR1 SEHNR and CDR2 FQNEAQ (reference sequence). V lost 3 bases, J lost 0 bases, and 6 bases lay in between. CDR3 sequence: CASSFGGSGNTIYF. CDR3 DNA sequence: TGTGCCAGCAGCTTCGGGGGCTCTGGAAACACCATATATTTT.

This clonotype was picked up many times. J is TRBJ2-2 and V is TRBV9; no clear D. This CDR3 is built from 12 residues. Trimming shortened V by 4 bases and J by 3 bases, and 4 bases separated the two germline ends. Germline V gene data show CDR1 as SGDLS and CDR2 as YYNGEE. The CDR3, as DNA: TGTGCCAGCAGCCGGGACACCGGGGAGCTGTTTTTT. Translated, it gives CASSRDTGELFF.

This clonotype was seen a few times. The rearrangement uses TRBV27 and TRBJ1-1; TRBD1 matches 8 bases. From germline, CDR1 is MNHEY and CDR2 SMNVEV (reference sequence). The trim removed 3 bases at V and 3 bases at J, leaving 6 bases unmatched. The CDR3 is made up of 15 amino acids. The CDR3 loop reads CASSFRTGRYTEAFF. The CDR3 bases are TGTGCCAGCAGTTTCAGGACAGGGAGGTACACTGAAGCTTTCTTT.

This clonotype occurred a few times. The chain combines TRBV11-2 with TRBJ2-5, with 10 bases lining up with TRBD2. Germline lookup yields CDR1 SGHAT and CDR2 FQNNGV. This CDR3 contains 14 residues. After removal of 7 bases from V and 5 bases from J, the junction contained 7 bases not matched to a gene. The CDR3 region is CASTKAGGSETQYF. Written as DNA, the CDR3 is TGTGCCAGCACCAAAGCGGGAGGGAGCGAGACCCAGTACTTC. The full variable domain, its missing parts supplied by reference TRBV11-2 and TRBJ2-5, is EAGVAQSPRYKIIEKRQSVAFWCNPISGHATLYWYQQILGQGPKLLIQFQNNGVVDDSQLPKDRFSAERLKGVDSTLKIQPAKLEDSAVYLCASTKAGGSETQYFGPGTRLLVL.

The CDR3 nucleotides are TGTGCCAGCTCAGGACAGGGGGCCCCTGAAGCTTTCTTT. Its translation: CASSGQGAPEAFF. This sequence joins TRBV18 and TRBJ1-1, with TRBD1 matching 11 bases. Germline CDR1 and CDR2: KGHSH and LQKENI. This CDR3 is built from 13 residues. With V trimmed by 5 bases and J by 6 bases, 2 bases remained unmatched.

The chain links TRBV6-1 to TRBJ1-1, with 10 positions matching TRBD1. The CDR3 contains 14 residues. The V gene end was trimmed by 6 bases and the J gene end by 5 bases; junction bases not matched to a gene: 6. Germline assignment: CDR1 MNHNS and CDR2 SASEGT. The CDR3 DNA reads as TGTGCCAGCAGCCCCGGGACAGGGGTTACTGAAGCTTTCTTT. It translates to CASSPGTGVTEAFF.

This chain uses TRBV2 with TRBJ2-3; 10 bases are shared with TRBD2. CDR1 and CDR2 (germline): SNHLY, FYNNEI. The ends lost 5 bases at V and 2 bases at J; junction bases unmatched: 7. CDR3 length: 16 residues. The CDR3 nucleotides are TGTGCCAGCAGTACTAGCGGGATAGGGGCCACAGATACGCAGTATTTT. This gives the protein CASSTSGIGATDTQYF.

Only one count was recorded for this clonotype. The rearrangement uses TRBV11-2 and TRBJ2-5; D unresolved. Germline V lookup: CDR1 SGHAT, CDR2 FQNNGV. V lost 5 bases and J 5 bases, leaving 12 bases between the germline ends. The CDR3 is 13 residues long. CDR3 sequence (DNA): TGTGCCAGCAGCCCCTCCTTACCCGAGACCCAGTACTTC. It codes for CASSPSLPETQYF. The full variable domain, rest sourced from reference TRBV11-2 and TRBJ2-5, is EAGVAQSPRYKIIEKRQSVAFWCNPISGHATLYWYQQILGQGPKLLIQFQNNGVVDDSQLPKDRFSAERLKGVDSTLKIQPAKLEDSAVYLCASSPSLPETQYFGPGTRLLVL.

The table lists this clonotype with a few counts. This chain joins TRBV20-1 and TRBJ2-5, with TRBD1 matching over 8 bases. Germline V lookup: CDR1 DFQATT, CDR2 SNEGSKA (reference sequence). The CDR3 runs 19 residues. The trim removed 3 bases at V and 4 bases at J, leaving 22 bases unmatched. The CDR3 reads CSARLEPGQAEARGETQYF. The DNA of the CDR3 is TGCAGTGCTAGGCTTGAACCGGGACAGGCCGAAGCCCGAGGAGAGACCCAGTACTTC.

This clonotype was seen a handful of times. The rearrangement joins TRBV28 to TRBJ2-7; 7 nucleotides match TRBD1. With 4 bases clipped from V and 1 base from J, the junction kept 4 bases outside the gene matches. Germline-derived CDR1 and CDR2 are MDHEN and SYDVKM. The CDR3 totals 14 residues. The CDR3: CASSSQGPSYEQYF. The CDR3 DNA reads TGTGCCAGCAGTTCACAGGGGCCATCCTACGAGCAGTACTTC.

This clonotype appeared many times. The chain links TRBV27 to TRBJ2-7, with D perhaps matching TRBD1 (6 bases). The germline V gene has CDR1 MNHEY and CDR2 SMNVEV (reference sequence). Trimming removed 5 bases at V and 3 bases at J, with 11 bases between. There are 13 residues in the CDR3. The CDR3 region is CASSREGHYEQYF. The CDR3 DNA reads TGTGCCAGCAGTCGAGAGGGACACTACGAGCAGTACTTC.

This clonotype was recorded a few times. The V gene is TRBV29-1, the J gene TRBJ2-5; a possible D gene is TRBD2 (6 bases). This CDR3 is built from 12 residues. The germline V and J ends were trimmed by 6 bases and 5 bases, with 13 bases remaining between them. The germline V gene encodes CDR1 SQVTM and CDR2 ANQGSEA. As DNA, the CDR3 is TGCAGCGTCGGGACTCCCGGGGAGACCCAGTACTTC. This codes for CSVGTPGETQYF.

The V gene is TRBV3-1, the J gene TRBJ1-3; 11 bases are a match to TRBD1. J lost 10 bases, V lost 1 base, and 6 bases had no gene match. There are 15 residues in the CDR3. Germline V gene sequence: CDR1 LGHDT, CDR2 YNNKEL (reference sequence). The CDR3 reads CASSQGGTGGSTIYF. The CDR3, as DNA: TGTGCCAGCAGCCAAGGCGGGACAGGGGGTTCAACCATATATTTT.

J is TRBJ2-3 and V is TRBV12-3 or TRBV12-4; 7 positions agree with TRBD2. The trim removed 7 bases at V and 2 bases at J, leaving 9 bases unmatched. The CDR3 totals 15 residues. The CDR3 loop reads CASIRDSGYTDTQYF. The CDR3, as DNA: TGTGCCAGCATCCGGGATAGCGGGTACACAGATACGCAGTATTTT.

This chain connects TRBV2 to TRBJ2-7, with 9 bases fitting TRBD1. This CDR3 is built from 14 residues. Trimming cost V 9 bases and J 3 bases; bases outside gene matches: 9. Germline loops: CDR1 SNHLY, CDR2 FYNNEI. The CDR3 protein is CASTEGQGYYEQYF. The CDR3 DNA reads TGTGCCAGTACGGAGGGACAGGGTTACTACGAGCAGTACTTC. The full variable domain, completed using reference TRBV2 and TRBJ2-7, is EPEVTQTPSHQVTQMGQEVILRCVPISNHLYFYWYRQILGQKVEFLVSFYNNEISEKSEIFDDQFSVERPDGSNFTLKIRSTKLEDSAMYFCASTEGQGYYEQYFGPGTRLTVT.

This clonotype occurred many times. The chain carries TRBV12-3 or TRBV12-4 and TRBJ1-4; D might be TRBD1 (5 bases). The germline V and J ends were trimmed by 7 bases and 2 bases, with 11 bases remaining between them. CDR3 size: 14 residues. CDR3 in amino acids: CASTGGVTNEKLFF. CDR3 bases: TGTGCCAGCACCGGGGGGGTGACTAATGAAAAACTGTTTTTT.

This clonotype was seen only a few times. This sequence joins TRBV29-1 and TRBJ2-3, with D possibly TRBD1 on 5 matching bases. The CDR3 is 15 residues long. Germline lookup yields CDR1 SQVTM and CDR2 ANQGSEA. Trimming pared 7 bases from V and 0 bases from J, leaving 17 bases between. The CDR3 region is CSGLGVPLSTDTQYF. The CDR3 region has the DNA TGCAGCGGCCTAGGGGTCCCGTTGAGCACAGATACGCAGTATTTT.

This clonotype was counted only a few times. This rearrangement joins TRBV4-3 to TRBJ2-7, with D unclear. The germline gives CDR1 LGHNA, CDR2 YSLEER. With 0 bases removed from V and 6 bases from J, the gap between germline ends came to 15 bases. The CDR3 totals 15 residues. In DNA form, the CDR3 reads TGCGCCAGCAGCCAAGATACCAGTTCCTTCGCCGAGCAGTACTTC. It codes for CASSQDTSSFAEQYF.

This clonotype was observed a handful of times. The CDR3 DNA is TGCGCCAGCAGGACAGGGGGCGCGGCTGGCTACACCTTC. It is translated as CASRTGGAAGYTF. The gene calls are TRBV5-1 and TRBJ1-2; 10 bases fit TRBD1. V shed 5 bases and J 7 bases; nucleotides not matched to a gene: 5. The CDR3 covers 13 residues. The V gene's germline CDR1 is SGHRS and CDR2 YFSETQ.

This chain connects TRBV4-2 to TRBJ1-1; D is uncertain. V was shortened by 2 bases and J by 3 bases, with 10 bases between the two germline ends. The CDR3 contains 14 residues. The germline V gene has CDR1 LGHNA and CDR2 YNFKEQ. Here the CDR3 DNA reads TGTGCCAGCAGCCAACTTAGTATCGACACTGAAGCTTTCTTT. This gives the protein CASSQLSIDTEAFF.

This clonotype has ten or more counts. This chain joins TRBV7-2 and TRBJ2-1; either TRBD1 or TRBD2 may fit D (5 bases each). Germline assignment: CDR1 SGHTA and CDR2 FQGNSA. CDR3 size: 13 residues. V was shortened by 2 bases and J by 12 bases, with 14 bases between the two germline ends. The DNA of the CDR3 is TGTGCCAGCAGCTTAAGAGGCAACGGGGCGCAGTTCTTC. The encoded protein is CASSLRGNGAQFF.

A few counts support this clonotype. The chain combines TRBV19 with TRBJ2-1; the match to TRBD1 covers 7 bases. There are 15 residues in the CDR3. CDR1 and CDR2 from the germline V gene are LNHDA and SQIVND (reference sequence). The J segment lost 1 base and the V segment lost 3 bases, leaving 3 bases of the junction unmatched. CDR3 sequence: CASSMDRTSYNEQFF. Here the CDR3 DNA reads TGTGCCAGTAGTATGGACAGGACGTCCTACAATGAGCAGTTCTTC.

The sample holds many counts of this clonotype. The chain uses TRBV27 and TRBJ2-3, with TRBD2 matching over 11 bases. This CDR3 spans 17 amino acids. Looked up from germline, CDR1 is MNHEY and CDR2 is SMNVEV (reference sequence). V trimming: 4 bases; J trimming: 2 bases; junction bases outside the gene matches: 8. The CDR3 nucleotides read TGTGCCAGCAGTTCAACTAGCGGGAGCCTTTTCACAGATACGCAGTATTTT. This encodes CASSSTSGSLFTDTQYF.